The 24 T cell receptor beta chains presented below share a single source sample, sequenced in a study of siplizumab effects on memory and regulatory T cells. Produced via immunoSEQ multiplex PCR; TCRdb's table is partial and in-frame only. The sample holds about 55,000 clones, about 97% seen once. Sequencing was carried out using naive CD4+ T cells sorted from blood. The receptors come from a human donor in good health.

This rearrangement joins TRBV30 to TRBJ1-3; D gene uncertain. V was pared by 0 bases and J by 0 bases, with 6 bases between. Germline loops: CDR1 GTSNPN, CDR2 SVGIG (reference sequence). The CDR3 is made up of 14 amino acids. This chain's CDR3 is CAWSVRFSGNTIYF. In DNA, the CDR3 is TGTGCCTGGAGTGTGCGGTTCTCTGGAAACACCATATATTTT.

The chain employs TRBV28 and TRBJ1-5; maybe TRBD1 (5 bases). V shed 2 bases and J shed 3 bases, with 8 bases lying between them. The CDR3 extends over 14 amino acids. Germline CDR1 reads MDHEN; CDR2 reads SYDVKM. The CDR3 here is CASSLMDNNQPQHF. Written as DNA, the CDR3 is TGTGCCAGCAGTTTAATGGACAACAATCAGCCCCAGCATTTT.

The rearrangement joins TRBV10-3 to TRBJ2-3; 8 positions agree with TRBD2. With 8 bases clipped from V and 3 bases from J, the junction kept 4 bases outside the gene matches. The CDR3 extends over 13 amino acids. Germline loops: CDR1 ENHRY, CDR2 SYGVKD. The DNA of the CDR3 is TGTGCCATCGAGCGGGAGATGACAGATACGCAGTATTTT. This codes for CAIEREMTDTQYF.

The chain links TRBV18 to TRBJ1-5; TRBD1 might be the D (5 bases). The CDR3 extends over 14 amino acids. Trimming removed 3 bases at V and 0 bases at J, with 6 bases between. Germline V gene data show CDR1 as KGHSH and CDR2 as LQKENI. CDR3 coding DNA: TGTGCCAGCTCACCGACAGATAGCAATCAGCCCCAGCATTTT. Encoded protein: CASSPTDSNQPQHF.

The chain recombines TRBV5-1 with TRBJ2-5, with D tentatively TRBD1 (6 bases). The CDR3 is made up of 19 amino acids. Trimming took 5 bases from V and 2 from J, leaving 28 bases between them. Germline CDR1 is SGHRS and CDR2 is YFSETQ. This chain's CDR3 is CASRKTYGDTMGRQETQYF. CDR3 coding DNA: TGCGCCAGCAGGAAGACCTACGGGGACACCATGGGGCGACAAGAGACCCAGTACTTC.

The rearrangement uses TRBV25-1 and TRBJ2-2; D is possibly TRBD1 or TRBD2 (5 bases each). Deletions cut 7 bases from V and 3 bases from J, with 12 bases between. Germline V gene sequence: CDR1 MGHDK, CDR2 SYGVNS. The CDR3 spans 14 residues. Here the CDR3 reads CASKGALDTGELFF. For the CDR3, the DNA is TGTGCCAGCAAAGGGGCACTAGACACCGGGGAGCTGTTTTTT.

The chain is built from TRBV6-1 and TRBJ2-2, with D possibly matching TRBD1 (5 bases). The germline gives CDR1 MNHNS, CDR2 SASEGT. The CDR3 extends over 12 amino acids. Between the trimmed V and J ends, which lost 8 bases and 7 bases, there was a span of 11 bases. The CDR3, as DNA: TGTGCCAGCGGGGCCTGGGGCGGGGAGCTGTTTTTT. It yields the protein CASGAWGGELFF.

The chain employs TRBV28 and TRBJ2-1; TRBD1 matches 10 bases. The CDR3 covers 18 residues. The V and J ends lost 6 bases and 0 bases, in that order; junction bases with no gene match: 11. CDR1 is MDHEN, CDR2 SYDVKM, per germline. Here the CDR3 DNA reads TGTGCCAGCAGGACAGGGGGCGCTTACGGGACCTCCTACAATGAGCAGTTCTTC. It specifies CASRTGGAYGTSYNEQFF.

This clone was counted a single time. The V call is TRBV28, the J call TRBJ2-7; D remains ambiguous. Trimming took 1 base from V and 2 from J, leaving 3 bases between them. In germline, CDR1 is MDHEN, CDR2 SYDVKM. The CDR3 covers 12 residues. The CDR3: CASSLSPYEQYF. The DNA of the CDR3 is TGTGCCAGCAGTTTATCCCCCTACGAGCAGTACTTC.

The J gene is TRBJ2-1, the V gene TRBV9; 7 nucleotides agree with TRBD2. Germline lookup yields CDR1 SGDLS and CDR2 YYNGEE. Trimming at V came to 0 bases and at J to 4 bases, leaving 7 bases not matched to a gene. CDR3 size: 16 residues. The CDR3 region has the DNA TGTGCCAGCAGCGTAGGAGCGGGGAGTACATACAATGAGCAGTTCTTC. It yields the protein CASSVGAGSTYNEQFF.

The CDR3 here is CASSPIGVQFF. The CDR3 DNA is TGTGCCAGCAGCCCCATCGGTGTGCAGTTCTTC. The chain uses TRBV28 and TRBJ2-1, with no clear D. The CDR3 extends over 11 amino acids. V was cut by 6 bases and J by 12 bases, with 12 bases left in between. Germline V gene sequence: CDR1 MDHEN, CDR2 SYDVKM.

This clone occurred once. The chain employs TRBV19 and TRBJ2-7, with D perhaps TRBD1 or TRBD2 (5 bases each). Trimming pared 6 bases from V and 4 bases from J, leaving 16 bases between. Germline V gene sequence: CDR1 LNHDA, CDR2 SQIVND (reference sequence). The CDR3 has 14 residues. The CDR3 DNA reads as TGTGCCAGTAGCCCAGGGACGTCTGTATACGAGCAGTACTTC. Protein product: CASSPGTSVYEQYF.

This clone has only one observation. This chain's CDR3 is CASSIGLAGAKNIQYF. In DNA, the CDR3 is TGTGCCAGTAGTATAGGACTAGCGGGAGCTAAAAACATTCAGTACTTC. The chain couples TRBV19 to TRBJ2-4; 12 bases line up with TRBD2. V trimming: 1 base; J trimming: 4 bases; junction bases outside the gene matches: 2. The V gene's germline CDR1 is LNHDA and CDR2 SQIVND (reference sequence). The CDR3 is made up of 16 amino acids. Full variable domain (outside the CDR3, taken from reference TRBV19 and TRBJ2-4): DGGITQSPKYLFRKEGQNVTLSCEQNLNHDAMYWYRQDPGQGLRLIYYSQIVNDFQKGDIAEGYSVSREKKESFPLTVTSAQKNPTAFYLCASSIGLAGAKNIQYFGAGTRLSVL.

The chain has TRBV4-3 and TRBJ2-7; TRBD2 aligns across 7 bases. From germline, CDR1 is LGHNA and CDR2 YSLEER. The CDR3 is 16 amino acids. Unmatched junction bases numbered 12, after V lost 0 bases and J lost 7 bases. The CDR3 DNA follows: TGCGCCAGCAGCCAAGATACTGGAGGGAGGGCCAGGGAGCAGTACTTC. This codes for CASSQDTGGRAREQYF.

The rearrangement joins TRBV28 to TRBJ2-7; 14 bases line up with TRBD2. The CDR3 covers 17 residues. Germline CDR1 MDHEN, CDR2 SYDVKM. V gave up 5 bases and J gave up 1 base; unmatched junction bases: 7. CDR3 in DNA: TGTGCCAGCAGTCGAAGAGGACTAGCGGGGGGATCCTACGAGCAGTACTTC. Translation: CASSRRGLAGGSYEQYF. Supplemented by reference TRBV28 and TRBJ2-7, the full variable domain reads DVKVTQSSRYLVKRTGEKVFLECVQDMDHENMFWYRQDPGLGLRLIYFSYDVKMKEKGDIPEGYSVSREKKERFSLILESASTNQTSMYLCASSRRGLAGGSYEQYFGPGTRLTVT.

The chain uses TRBV7-2 and TRBJ1-6; D is ambiguous. V was cut by 4 bases and J by 6 bases, with 13 bases left in between. This CDR3 contains 15 residues. Germline V gene lookup returns CDR1 SGHTA and CDR2 FQGNSA. As DNA, the CDR3 is TGTGCCAGCAGCTATCTAGGCCTAACTAATTCACCCCTCCACTTT. Its protein is CASSYLGLTNSPLHF. Looking up the rest from reference TRBV7-2 and TRBJ1-6 gives the full variable domain: GAGVSQSPSNKVTEKGKDVELRCDPISGHTALYWYRQSLGQGLEFLIYFQGNSAPDKSGLPSDRFSAERTGGSVSTLTIQRTQQEDSAVYLCASSYLGLTNSPLHFGNGTRLTVT.

Written as DNA, the CDR3 is TGTGCCACGGAGGGACTAGCGGGAGATACGCAGTATTTT. This codes for CATEGLAGDTQYF. V is TRBV10-3 and J is TRBJ2-3, with 12 positions matching TRBD2. J gave up 5 bases and V 10 bases, and 4 bases lay outside the gene matches. Per germline, CDR1 ENHRY and CDR2 SYGVKD. The CDR3 is 13 amino acids.

V is TRBV19 and J is TRBJ1-2, with 8 bases aligning to TRBD1. The CDR3 loop spans 15 amino acids. The trim removed 3 bases at V and 8 bases at J, leaving 11 bases unmatched. The germline V gene encodes CDR1 LNHDA and CDR2 SQIVND (reference sequence). CDR3 DNA: TGTGCCAGTAGTATTTCTGCCAGGGGGCAGGAAGGCTACACCTTC. This gives the protein CASSISARGQEGYTF. The complete variable domain, with remaining parts taken from reference TRBV19 and TRBJ1-2, reads DGGITQSPKYLFRKEGQNVTLSCEQNLNHDAMYWYRQDPGQGLRLIYYSQIVNDFQKGDIAEGYSVSREKKESFPLTVTSAQKNPTAFYLCASSISARGQEGYTFGSGTRLTVV.

This chain joins TRBV7-3 and TRBJ2-6, with D perhaps assigned TRBD1 or TRBD2 (5 bases each). CDR1 and CDR2 from the germline V gene are SGHTA and FQGTGA. CDR3 size: 15 residues. V was trimmed by 3 bases and J by 4 bases, leaving 10 bases between them. CDR3 region: CASSLGVPGANVLTF. CDR3 nucleotide sequence: TGTGCCAGCAGCTTGGGGGTCCCCGGGGCCAACGTCCTGACTTTC. The variable domain in full, with the rest retrieved from reference TRBV7-3 and TRBJ2-6, is GAGVSQTPSNKVTEKGKYVELRCDPISGHTALYWYRQSLGQGPEFLIYFQGTGAADDSGLPNDRFFAVRPEGSVSTLKIQRTERGDSAVYLCASSLGVPGANVLTFGAGSRLTVL.

The chain joins TRBV6-5 to TRBJ1-2, with 10 bases identical to TRBD1. V gave up 4 bases and J gave up 7 bases; unmatched junction bases: 0. The CDR3 contains 12 residues. CDR1 and CDR2 from the germline V gene are MNHEY and SVGAGI. CDR3 in amino acids: CASSWTGGGYTF. CDR3 nucleotides: TGTGCCAGCAGTTGGACAGGGGGTGGCTACACCTTC.

This chain connects TRBV5-1 to TRBJ1-4; D might be TRBD1 (5 bases). This CDR3 region has 13 residues. V lost 3 bases and J 11 bases, leaving 14 bases between the germline ends. CDR1 and CDR2 from the germline V gene are SGHRS and YFSETQ. This CDR3 reads CASSSLTEGKLFF. The CDR3 DNA sequence: TGCGCCAGCAGCTCCTTGACAGAAGGCAAACTGTTTTTT.

V is TRBV6-5 and J is TRBJ2-5; D unclear. The CDR3 has 13 residues. In germline, CDR1 is MNHEY, CDR2 SVGAGI. V was pared by 4 bases and J by 7 bases, with 13 bases between. The CDR3: CASSSTRLGTQYF. As DNA, the CDR3 is TGTGCCAGCAGTTCCACCCGGCTTGGGACCCAGTACTTC.

The V gene is TRBV6-6, the J gene TRBJ2-6; D is unresolved. This CDR3 comprises 13 residues. The germline V gene has CDR1 MNHNY and CDR2 SVGAGI (reference sequence). The V gene lost 6 bases and the J gene lost 4 bases, with 7 bases spanning the gap. CDR3 DNA sequence: TGTGCCAGCAGGGAAACCGGGGCCAACGTCCTGACTTTC. Translated, it gives CASRETGANVLTF.

This chain joins TRBV7-2 and TRBJ1-4; D may be TRBD1 (5 bases). The CDR3 has 15 amino acids. Deletions cut 4 bases from V and 7 bases from J, with 16 bases between. Germline V gene sequence: CDR1 SGHTA, CDR2 FQGNSA. CDR3 amino acids: CASSSQGVGGEKLFF. The CDR3 DNA follows: TGTGCCAGCAGCTCCCAAGGGGTGGGAGGTGAAAAACTGTTTTTT.